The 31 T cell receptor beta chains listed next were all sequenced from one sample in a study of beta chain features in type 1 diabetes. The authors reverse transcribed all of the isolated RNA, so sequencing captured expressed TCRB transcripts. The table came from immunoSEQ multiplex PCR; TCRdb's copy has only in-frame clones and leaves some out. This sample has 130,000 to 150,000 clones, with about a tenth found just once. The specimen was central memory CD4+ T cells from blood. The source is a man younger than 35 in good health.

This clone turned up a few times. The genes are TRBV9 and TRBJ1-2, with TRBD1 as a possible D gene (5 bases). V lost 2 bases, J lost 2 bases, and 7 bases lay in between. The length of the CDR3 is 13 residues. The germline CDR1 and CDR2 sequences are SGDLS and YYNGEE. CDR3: CASSVQGNYGYTF. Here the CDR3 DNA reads TGTGCCAGCAGCGTTCAGGGAAACTATGGCTACACCTTC.

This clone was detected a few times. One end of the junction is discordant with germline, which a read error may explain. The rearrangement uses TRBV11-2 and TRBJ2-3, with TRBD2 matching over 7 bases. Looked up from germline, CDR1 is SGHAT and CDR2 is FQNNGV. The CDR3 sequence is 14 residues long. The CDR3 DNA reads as TGCGCCAGCAGCCGCGGGGGTGCGGGAGATACGCAGTATTTT. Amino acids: CASSRGGAGDTQYF.

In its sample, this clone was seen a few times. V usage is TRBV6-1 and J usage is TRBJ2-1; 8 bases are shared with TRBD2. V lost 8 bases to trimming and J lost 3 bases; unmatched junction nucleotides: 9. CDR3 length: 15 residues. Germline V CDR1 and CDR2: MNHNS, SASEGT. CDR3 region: CASQNWGLGYNEQFF. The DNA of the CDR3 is TGTGCCAGCCAGAATTGGGGACTAGGCTACAATGAGCAGTTCTTC.

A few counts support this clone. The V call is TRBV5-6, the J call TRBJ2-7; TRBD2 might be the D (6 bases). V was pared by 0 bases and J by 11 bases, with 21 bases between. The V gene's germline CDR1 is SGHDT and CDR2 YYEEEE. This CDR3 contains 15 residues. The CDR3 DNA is TGTGCCAGCAGCTTGGAAGCCAGGGTGGGAACGGGAGAGTACTTC. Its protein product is CASSLEARVGTGEYF.

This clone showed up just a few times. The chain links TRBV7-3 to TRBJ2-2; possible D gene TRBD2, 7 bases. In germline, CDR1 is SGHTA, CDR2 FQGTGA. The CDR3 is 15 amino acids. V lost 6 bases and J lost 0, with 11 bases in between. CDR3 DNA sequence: TGTGCCAGCAGTCTAGGGGGGGCGAACACCGGGGAGCTGTTTTTT. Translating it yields CASSLGGANTGELFF. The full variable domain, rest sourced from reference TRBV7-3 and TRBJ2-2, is GAGVSQTPSNKVTEKGKYVELRCDPISGHTALYWYRQSLGQGPEFLIYFQGTGAADDSGLPNDRFFAVRPEGSVSTLKIQRTERGDSAVYLCASSLGGANTGELFFGEGSRLTVL.

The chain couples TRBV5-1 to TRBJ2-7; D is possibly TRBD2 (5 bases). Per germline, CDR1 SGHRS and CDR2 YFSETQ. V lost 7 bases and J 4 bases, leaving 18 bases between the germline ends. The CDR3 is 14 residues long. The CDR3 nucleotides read TGCGCCAGCCAGAGGGATAATAAGGATTACGAGCAGTACTTC. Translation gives CASQRDNKDYEQYF. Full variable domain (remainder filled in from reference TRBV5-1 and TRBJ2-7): KAGVTQTPRYLIKTRGQQVTLSCSPISGHRSVSWYQQTPGQGLQFLFEYFSETQRNKGNFPGRFSGRQFSNSRSEMNVSTLELGDSALYLCASQRDNKDYEQYFGPGTRLTVT.

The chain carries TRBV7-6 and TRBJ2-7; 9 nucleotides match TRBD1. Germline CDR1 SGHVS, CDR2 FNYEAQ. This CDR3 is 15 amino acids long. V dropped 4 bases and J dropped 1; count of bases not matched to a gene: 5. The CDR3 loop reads CASSSRQGGSYEQYF. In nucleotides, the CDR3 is TGTGCCAGCAGCTCGAGACAGGGGGGGTCCTACGAGCAGTACTTC. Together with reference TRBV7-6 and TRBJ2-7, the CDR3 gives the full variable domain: GAGVSQSPRYKVTKRGQDVALRCDPISGHVSLYWYRQALGQGPEFLTYFNYEAQQDKSGLPNDRFSAERPEGSISTLTIQRTEQRDSAMYRCASSSRQGGSYEQYFGPGTRLTVT.

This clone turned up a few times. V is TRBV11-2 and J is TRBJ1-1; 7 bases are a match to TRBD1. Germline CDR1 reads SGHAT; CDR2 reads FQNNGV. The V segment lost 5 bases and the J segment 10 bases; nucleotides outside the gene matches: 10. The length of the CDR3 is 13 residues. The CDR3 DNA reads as TGTGCCAGCAGCCCAGGACAGGAGCTCCCAGCTTTCTTT. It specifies CASSPGQELPAFF. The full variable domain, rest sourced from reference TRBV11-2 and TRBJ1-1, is EAGVAQSPRYKIIEKRQSVAFWCNPISGHATLYWYQQILGQGPKLLIQFQNNGVVDDSQLPKDRFSAERLKGVDSTLKIQPAKLEDSAVYLCASSPGQELPAFFGQGTRLTVV.

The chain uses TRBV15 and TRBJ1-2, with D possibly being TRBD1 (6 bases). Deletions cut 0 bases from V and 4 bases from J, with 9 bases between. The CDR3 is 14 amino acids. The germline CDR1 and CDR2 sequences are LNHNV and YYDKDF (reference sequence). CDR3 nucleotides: TGTGCCACCAGCAGAGATACAGGGACCTATGGCTACACCTTC. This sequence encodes CATSRDTGTYGYTF.

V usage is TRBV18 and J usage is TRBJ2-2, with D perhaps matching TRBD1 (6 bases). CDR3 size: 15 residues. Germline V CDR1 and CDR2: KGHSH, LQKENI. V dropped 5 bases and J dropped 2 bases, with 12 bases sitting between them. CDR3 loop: CASSRTAFNTGELFF. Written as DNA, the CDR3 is TGTGCCAGCTCAAGGACAGCTTTTAACACCGGGGAGCTGTTTTTT.

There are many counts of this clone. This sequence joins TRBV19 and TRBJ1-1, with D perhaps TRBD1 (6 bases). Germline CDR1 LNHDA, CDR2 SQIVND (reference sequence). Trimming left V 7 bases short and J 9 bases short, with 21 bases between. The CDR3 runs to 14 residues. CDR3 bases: TGTGCCAGTACCCCCGGCGGCGCGGGGGCTCAAGCTTTCTTT. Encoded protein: CASTPGGAGAQAFF.

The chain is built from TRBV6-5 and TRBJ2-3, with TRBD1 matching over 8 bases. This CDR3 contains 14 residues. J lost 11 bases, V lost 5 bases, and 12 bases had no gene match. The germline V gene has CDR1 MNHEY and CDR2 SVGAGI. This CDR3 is CASSEELRGLLQYF. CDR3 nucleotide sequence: TGTGCCAGCAGTGAAGAGCTCAGGGGGCTCCTGCAGTATTTT.

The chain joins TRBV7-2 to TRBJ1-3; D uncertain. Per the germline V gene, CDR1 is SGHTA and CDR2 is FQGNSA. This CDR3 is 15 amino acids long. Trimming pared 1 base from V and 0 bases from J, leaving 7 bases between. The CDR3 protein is CASSLGAGSGNTIYF. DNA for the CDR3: TGTGCCAGCAGCTTAGGGGCAGGCTCTGGAAACACCATATATTTT.

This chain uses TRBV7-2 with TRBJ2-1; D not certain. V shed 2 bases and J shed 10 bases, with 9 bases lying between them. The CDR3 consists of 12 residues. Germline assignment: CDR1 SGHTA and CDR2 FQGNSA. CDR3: CASSLIVSEQFF. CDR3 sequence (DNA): TGTGCCAGCAGCTTAATAGTGAGCGAGCAGTTCTTC.

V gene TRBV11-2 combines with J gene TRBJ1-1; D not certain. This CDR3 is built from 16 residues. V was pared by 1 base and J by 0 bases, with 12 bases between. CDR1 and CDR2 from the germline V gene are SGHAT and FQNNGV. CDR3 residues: CASSLAPGLMNTEAFF. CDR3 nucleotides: TGTGCCAGCAGCTTAGCCCCAGGACTCATGAACACTGAAGCTTTCTTT.

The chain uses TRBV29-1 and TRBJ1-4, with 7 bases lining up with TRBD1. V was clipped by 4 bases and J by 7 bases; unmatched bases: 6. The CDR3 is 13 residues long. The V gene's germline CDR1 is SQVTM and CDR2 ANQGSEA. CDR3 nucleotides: TGCAGCGTTGGAAGAGGGGGCGGTGAAAAACTGTTTTTT. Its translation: CSVGRGGGEKLFF.

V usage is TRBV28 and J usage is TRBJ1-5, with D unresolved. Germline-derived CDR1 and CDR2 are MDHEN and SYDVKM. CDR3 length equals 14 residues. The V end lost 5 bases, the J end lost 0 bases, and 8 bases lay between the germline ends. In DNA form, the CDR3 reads TGTGCCAGCAGTCCCCTTTTTAGCAATCAGCCCCAGCATTTT. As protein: CASSPLFSNQPQHF.

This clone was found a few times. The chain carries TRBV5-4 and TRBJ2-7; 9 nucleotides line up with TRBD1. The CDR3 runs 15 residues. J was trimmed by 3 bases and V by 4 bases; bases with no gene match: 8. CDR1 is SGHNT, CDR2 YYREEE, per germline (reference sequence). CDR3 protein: CASSAPPGQGYEQYF. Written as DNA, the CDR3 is TGTGCCAGCAGCGCTCCCCCGGGACAGGGCTACGAGCAGTACTTC.

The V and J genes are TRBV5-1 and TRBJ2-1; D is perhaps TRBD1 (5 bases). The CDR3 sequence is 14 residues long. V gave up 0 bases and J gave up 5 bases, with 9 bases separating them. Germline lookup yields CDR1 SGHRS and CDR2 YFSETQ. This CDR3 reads CASSLGQGHNEQFF. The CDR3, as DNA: TGCGCCAGCAGCTTGGGGCAGGGCCACAATGAGCAGTTCTTC.

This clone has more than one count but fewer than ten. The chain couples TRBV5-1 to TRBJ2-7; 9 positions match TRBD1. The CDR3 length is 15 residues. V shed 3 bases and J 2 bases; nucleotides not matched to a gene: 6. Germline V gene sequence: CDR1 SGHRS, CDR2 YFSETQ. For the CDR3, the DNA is TGCGCCAGCAGCTCCCTCGACAGGGGGGCCTACGAGCAGTACTTC. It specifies CASSSLDRGAYEQYF.

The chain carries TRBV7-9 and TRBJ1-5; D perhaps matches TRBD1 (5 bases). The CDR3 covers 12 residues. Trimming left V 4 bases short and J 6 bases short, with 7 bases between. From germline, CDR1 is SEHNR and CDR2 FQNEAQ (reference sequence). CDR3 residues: CASSSGFQPQHF. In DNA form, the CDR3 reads TGTGCCAGCAGCTCAGGGTTTCAGCCCCAGCATTTT. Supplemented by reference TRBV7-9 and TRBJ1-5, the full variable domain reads DTGVSQNPRHKITKRGQNVTFRCDPISEHNRLYWYRQTLGQGPEFLTYFQNEAQLEKSRLLSDRFSAERPKGSFSTLEIQRTEQGDSAMYLCASSSGFQPQHFGDGTRLSIL.

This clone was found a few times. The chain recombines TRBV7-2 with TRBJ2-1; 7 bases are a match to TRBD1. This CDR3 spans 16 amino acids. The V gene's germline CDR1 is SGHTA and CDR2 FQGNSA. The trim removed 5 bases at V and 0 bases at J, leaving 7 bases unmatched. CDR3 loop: CASSPARDSSYNEQFF. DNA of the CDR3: TGTGCCAGCAGCCCCGCCCGGGACAGCTCCTACAATGAGCAGTTCTTC.

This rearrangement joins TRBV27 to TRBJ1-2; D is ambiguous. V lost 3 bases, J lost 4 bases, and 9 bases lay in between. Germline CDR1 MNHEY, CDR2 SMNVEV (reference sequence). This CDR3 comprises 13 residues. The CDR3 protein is CASSFSGIYGYTF. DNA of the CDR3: TGTGCCAGCAGTTTCTCGGGAATCTATGGCTACACCTTC.

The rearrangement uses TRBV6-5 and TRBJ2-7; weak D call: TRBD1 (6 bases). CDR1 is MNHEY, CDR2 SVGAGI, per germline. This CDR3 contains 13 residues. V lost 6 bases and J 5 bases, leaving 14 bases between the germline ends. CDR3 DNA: TGTGCCAGCAGCCGATACAGGGTCCACGAGCAGTACTTC. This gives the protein CASSRYRVHEQYF.

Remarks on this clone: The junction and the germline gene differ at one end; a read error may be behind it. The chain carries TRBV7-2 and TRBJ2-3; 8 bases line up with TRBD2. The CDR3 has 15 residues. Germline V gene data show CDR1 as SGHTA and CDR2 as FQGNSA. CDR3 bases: TGCGCCAGCAGCCAAGATGGCGGGGGGCCTGATACGCAGTATTTT. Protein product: CASSQDGGGPDTQYF.

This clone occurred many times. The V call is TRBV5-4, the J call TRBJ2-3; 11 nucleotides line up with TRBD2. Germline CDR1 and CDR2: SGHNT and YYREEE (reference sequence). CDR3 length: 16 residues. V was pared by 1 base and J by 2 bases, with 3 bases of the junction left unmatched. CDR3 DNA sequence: TGTGCCAGCAGCTTGCGACTAGCGGGGCCCACAGATACGCAGTATTTT. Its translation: CASSLRLAGPTDTQYF.

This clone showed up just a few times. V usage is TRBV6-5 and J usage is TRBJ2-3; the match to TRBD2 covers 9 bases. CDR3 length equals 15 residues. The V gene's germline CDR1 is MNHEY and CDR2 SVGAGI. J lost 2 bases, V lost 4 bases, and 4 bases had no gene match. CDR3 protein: CASSSQRGATDTQYF. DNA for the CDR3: TGTGCCAGCAGTTCCCAGCGGGGGGCCACAGATACGCAGTATTTT.

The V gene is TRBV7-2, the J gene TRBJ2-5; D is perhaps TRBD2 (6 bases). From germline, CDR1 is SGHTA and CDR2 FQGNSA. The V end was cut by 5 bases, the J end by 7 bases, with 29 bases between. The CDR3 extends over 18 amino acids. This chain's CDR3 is CASSPEMAGIGSEGTQYF. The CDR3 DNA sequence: TGTGCCAGCAGCCCCGAGATGGCCGGTATTGGGTCGGAGGGGACCCAGTACTTC.

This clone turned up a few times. The CDR3 reads CASSFPLDRARQPQHF. The CDR3 DNA reads TGTGCCAGCAGCTTCCCCCTGGACAGGGCTCGTCAGCCCCAGCATTTT. The genes are TRBV7-6 and TRBJ1-5; the match to TRBD1 covers 8 bases. Germline loops: CDR1 SGHVS, CDR2 FNYEAQ. The J segment lost 6 bases and the V segment lost 3 bases, leaving 10 bases of the junction unmatched. The CDR3 is made up of 16 amino acids.

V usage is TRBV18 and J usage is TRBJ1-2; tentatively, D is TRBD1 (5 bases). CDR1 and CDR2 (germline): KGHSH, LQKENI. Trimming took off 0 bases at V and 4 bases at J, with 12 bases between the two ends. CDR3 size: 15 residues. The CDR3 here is CASSPPVRGGYGYTF. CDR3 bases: TGTGCCAGCTCACCACCGGTTCGGGGGGGCTATGGCTACACCTTC.

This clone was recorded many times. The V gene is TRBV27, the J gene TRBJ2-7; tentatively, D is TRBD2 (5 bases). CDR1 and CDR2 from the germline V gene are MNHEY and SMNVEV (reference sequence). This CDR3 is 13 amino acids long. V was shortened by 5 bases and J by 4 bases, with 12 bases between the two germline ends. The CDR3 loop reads CASSRGQAYEQYF. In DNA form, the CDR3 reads TGTGCCAGCAGTCGAGGGCAGGCGTACGAGCAGTACTTC.